This TCR beta chain was profiled in a study of regulatory T cells in long-lasting Graves disease. CDR3 length: 19 residues. V lost 5 bases and J lost 0; bases outside the gene matches: 10. Germline V gives CDR1 MNHEY, CDR2 SMNVEV (reference sequence). On this clonotype itself: A much larger clonotype is one base distant, so this may be a read error.

Noted time point: newly diagnosed GD, antithyroid drugs for less than 3 months. RNA from PBMCs was the source of the TCR library. In building TCR beta libraries, iRepertoire HTBI primers were used together with Arm-PCR of CDR3 regions. TCRdb re-analysed the multiplex PCR reads in MiXCR, keeping a single row per CDR3 protein. The table records about 400,000 distinct CDR3 sequences, 14% to 15% of them present only once. This sample was also put to use in a study of T cells in Graves' hyperthyroidism and ophthalmopathy.

The chain has TRBV27 and TRBJ2-2, with 12 bases matching TRBD2. This TCR was sampled from a woman between 40 and 55 years old with Graves disease. The sample consisted of peripheral blood mononuclear cells (PBMCs), taken at new diagnosis, from a patient treated with antithyroid drugs. CDR3 region: CASSAVGTSGYTNTGELFF. DNA for the CDR3: TGTGCCAGCAGTGCCGTCGGGACTAGCGGGTATACGAACACCGGGGAGCTGTTTTTT.